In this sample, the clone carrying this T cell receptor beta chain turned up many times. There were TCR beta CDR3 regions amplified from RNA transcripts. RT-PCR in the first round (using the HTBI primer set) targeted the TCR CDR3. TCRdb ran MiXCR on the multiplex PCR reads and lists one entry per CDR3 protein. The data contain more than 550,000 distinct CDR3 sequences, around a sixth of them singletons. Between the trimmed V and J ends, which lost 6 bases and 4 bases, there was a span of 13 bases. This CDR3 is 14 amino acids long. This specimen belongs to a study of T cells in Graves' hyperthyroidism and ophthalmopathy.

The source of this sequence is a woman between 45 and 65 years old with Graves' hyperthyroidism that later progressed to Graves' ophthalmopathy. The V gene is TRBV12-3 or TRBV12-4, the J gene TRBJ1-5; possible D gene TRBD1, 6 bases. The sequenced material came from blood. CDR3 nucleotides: TGTGCCAGCAGCTCGGACAGCCCGAATCAGCCCCAGCATTTT. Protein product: CASSSDSPNQPQHF.